One and the same sample provided the 20 T cell receptor beta chains below, sequenced in a study of low-dose radiotherapy and immunotherapy resistance in tumors. TRAV- and TRBV-specific primers, spanning alpha and beta chains, primed first-strand cDNA. TCR amplification ran 20 PCR cycles using constant-region and V-primer adapter primers. TCRdb re-called the reads with MiXCR, one entry per CDR3 protein. The repertoire holds about 12,000 distinct CDR3 sequences, with approximately 73% as singletons. These receptor sequences come from a human donor with advanced metastatic prostate, ovarian, gallbladder or colorectal cancer (not recorded which). This table probably holds off-target reads from a library built for another chain.

The rearrangement links TRBV5-1 to TRBJ2-7, with D perhaps TRBD1 or TRBD2 (6 bases each). Germline loops: CDR1 SGHRS, CDR2 YFSETQ. This CDR3 is 15 amino acids long. V was trimmed by 0 bases and J by 6 bases, leaving 16 bases between them. CDR3 loop: CASSLGGQRGGEQYF. CDR3 nucleotide sequence: TGCGCCAGCAGCTTGGGGGGACAACGGGGAGGCGAGCAGTACTTC.

The J gene is TRBJ2-2, the V gene TRBV28, with a tentative D call TRBD2 (6 bases). Germline loops: CDR1 MDHEN, CDR2 SYDVKM. Trimming took 2 bases from V and 7 from J, leaving 17 bases between them. The CDR3 loop spans 16 amino acids. This CDR3 is CASSLEVRGIFGELFF. In DNA, the CDR3 is TGTGCCAGCAGTTTAGAGGTCCGGGGGATCTTCGGGGAGCTGTTTTTT.

This chain joins TRBV28 and TRBJ2-1, with D perhaps TRBD2 (6 bases). The CDR3 contains 15 residues. Germline CDR1 is MDHEN and CDR2 is SYDVKM. The V end was cut by 7 bases, the J end by 12 bases, with 25 bases between. The CDR3 DNA sequence: TGTGCCAGCACCCTGGATGGGGGGTTAACAGCGGCGCAGTTCTTC. This translates into CASTLDGGLTAAQFF.

The chain has TRBV29-1 and TRBJ2-5; D not certain. This CDR3 region has 13 residues. From germline, CDR1 is SQVTM and CDR2 ANQGSEA. V lost 3 bases, J lost 5 bases, and 13 bases lay in between. In nucleotides, the CDR3 is TGCAGCGTTGACTTCTTGCCTCGGGAGACCCAGTACTTC. This encodes CSVDFLPRETQYF.

The table lists this clonotype with a few counts. The chain links TRBV2 to TRBJ2-2; no firm D call. The V end lost 8 bases, the J end lost 4 bases, and 8 bases lay between the germline ends. Germline V CDR1 and CDR2: SNHLY, FYNNEI. This CDR3 is 12 amino acids long. CDR3 nucleotide sequence: TGTGCCAGCCGGATCGGCACCGGGGAGCTGTTTTTT. This sequence encodes CASRIGTGELFF.

This clonotype occurred once. The V call is TRBV28, the J call TRBJ2-6, with D uncertain. Per the germline V gene, CDR1 is MDHEN and CDR2 is SYDVKM. The CDR3 covers 15 residues. V gave up 5 bases and J gave up 2 bases, with 10 bases separating them. CDR3 amino acids: CASSGGRAGANVLTF. CDR3 DNA sequence: TGTGCCAGCAGTGGTGGTAGGGCTGGGGCCAACGTCCTGACTTTC.

This chain joins TRBV7-2 and TRBJ2-1; 9 nucleotides agree with TRBD2. The CDR3 runs 15 residues. Germline assignment: CDR1 SGHTA and CDR2 FQGNSA. Trimming removed 6 bases from V and 2 bases from J; junction bases left unmatched: 5. The CDR3 coding sequence is TGTGCCAGCAGACGTACTAGCGGGCCCTACAATGAGCAGTTCTTC. It yields the protein CASRRTSGPYNEQFF.

This rearrangement joins TRBV7-8 to TRBJ2-1, with unresolved D. Germline V CDR1 and CDR2: SGHVS, FQNEAQ. The CDR3 has 16 residues. V lost 7 bases and J 2 bases, leaving 18 bases between the germline ends. Written as DNA, the CDR3 is TGTGCCAGCACTCTTACTACTGGCGAAGCCTACAATGAGCAGTTCTTC. This translates into CASTLTTGEAYNEQFF.

This clonotype was seen only a few times. The V and J genes are TRBV29-1 and TRBJ2-1; 7 nucleotides match TRBD2. Germline V gene data show CDR1 as SQVTM and CDR2 as ANQGSEA. With V trimmed by 8 bases and J by 7 bases, 14 bases remained unmatched. This CDR3 spans 14 amino acids. CDR3 DNA sequence: TGCAGCCCCGAAGGCGGGAGAGGAACAAATGAGCAGTTCTTC. This encodes CSPEGGRGTNEQFF.

The J gene is TRBJ2-7, the V gene TRBV7-6; TRBD2 might be the D (5 bases). Trimming took 1 base from V and 2 from J, leaving 9 bases between them. The CDR3 runs to 14 residues. Per germline, CDR1 SGHVS and CDR2 FNYEAQ. The CDR3 here is CASSLDVGAYEQYF. For the CDR3, the DNA is TGTGCCAGCAGCTTAGACGTCGGGGCCTACGAGCAGTACTTC. The variable domain in full, completed from reference TRBV7-6 and TRBJ2-7, reads GAGVSQSPRYKVTKRGQDVALRCDPISGHVSLYWYRQALGQGPEFLTYFNYEAQQDKSGLPNDRFSAERPEGSISTLTIQRTEQRDSAMYRCASSLDVGAYEQYFGPGTRLTVT.

The rearrangement links TRBV20-1 to TRBJ2-7; 10 nucleotides agree with TRBD1. The V gene's germline CDR1 is DFQATT and CDR2 SNEGSKA (reference sequence). This CDR3 has 13 amino acids. Unmatched junction bases numbered 1, after V lost 3 bases and J lost 2 bases. CDR3 residues: CSASGQGAYEQYF. The CDR3 bases are TGCAGTGCTAGTGGACAGGGGGCCTACGAGCAGTACTTC.

This chain links TRBV19 with TRBJ2-1, with D maybe TRBD2 (6 bases). The CDR3 is made up of 17 amino acids. V was cut by 4 bases and J by 0 bases, with 16 bases left in between. Germline values: CDR1 LNHDA, CDR2 SQIVND (reference sequence). The CDR3 reads CASSTLWGGDSYNEQFF. Here the CDR3 DNA reads TGTGCCAGTAGTACCCTTTGGGGCGGGGACTCCTACAATGAGCAGTTCTTC.

There are a few counts of this clonotype. The chain has TRBV5-1 and TRBJ1-2; no definite D call. This CDR3 is built from 15 residues. CDR1 and CDR2 from the germline V gene are SGHRS and YFSETQ. Between the trimmed V and J ends, which lost 6 bases and 0 bases, there was a span of 15 bases. The CDR3 DNA is TGCGCCAGCAAGGCCGAAGAGCAAACTAACTATGGCTACACCTTC. Its protein product is CASKAEEQTNYGYTF.

The V and J genes are TRBV28 and TRBJ2-7; weak D call: TRBD1 (6 bases). This CDR3 comprises 15 residues. V lost 4 bases and J 0 bases, leaving 13 bases between the germline ends. CDR1 MDHEN and CDR2 SYDVKM come from the germline V gene. The CDR3 reads CASSSYDRSSYEQYF. DNA for the CDR3: TGTGCCAGCAGTTCCTATGACAGGTCCTCCTACGAGCAGTACTTC.

The rearrangement uses TRBV7-2 and TRBJ2-1, with TRBD2 matching 7 bases. Trimming at V came to 0 bases and at J to 0 bases, leaving 5 bases not matched to a gene. This CDR3 region has 17 residues. The V gene's germline CDR1 is SGHTA and CDR2 FQGNSA. The CDR3 region is CASSLAGRGSSYNEQFF. CDR3 sequence (DNA): TGTGCCAGCAGCTTAGCGGGGCGGGGGAGCTCCTACAATGAGCAGTTCTTC. The full variable domain, its missing parts supplied by reference TRBV7-2 and TRBJ2-1, is GAGVSQSPSNKVTEKGKDVELRCDPISGHTALYWYRQSLGQGLEFLIYFQGNSAPDKSGLPSDRFSAERTGGSVSTLTIQRTQQEDSAVYLCASSLAGRGSSYNEQFFGPGTRLTVL.

V gene TRBV5-1 combines with J gene TRBJ1-5, with 8 bases matching TRBD1. Looked up from germline, CDR1 is SGHRS and CDR2 is YFSETQ. J was trimmed by 1 base and V by 0 bases; bases with no gene match: 0. The CDR3 extends over 15 amino acids. CDR3 coding DNA: TGCGCCAGCAGCTTGGCAGGGGGCAGCAATCAGCCCCAGCATTTT. Protein sequence: CASSLAGGSNQPQHF.

This clonotype has just one count. V and J are TRBV7-2 and TRBJ2-2, with a tentative D call TRBD2 (6 bases). V was shortened by 6 bases and J by 2 bases, with 10 bases between the two germline ends. Germline assignment: CDR1 SGHTA and CDR2 FQGNSA. This CDR3 comprises 14 residues. Here the CDR3 reads CASSRDFNTGELFF. The CDR3 nucleotides are TGTGCCAGCAGTCGGGACTTCAACACCGGGGAGCTGTTTTTT.

The chain employs TRBV6-6 and TRBJ1-5; possible D gene TRBD1, 5 bases. The germline gives CDR1 MNHNY, CDR2 SVGAGI (reference sequence). This CDR3 region has 14 residues. Trimming pared 2 bases from V and 2 bases from J, leaving 7 bases between. In DNA form, the CDR3 reads TGTGCCAGCAGTTACCGAGGGGGCAATCAGCCCCAGCATTTT. It codes for CASSYRGGNQPQHF.

The V gene is TRBV24-1, the J gene TRBJ2-1; 8 nucleotides match TRBD2. Germline lookup yields CDR1 KGHDR and CDR2 SFDVKD. With V trimmed by 3 bases and J by 8 bases, 11 bases remained unmatched. The CDR3 spans 16 residues. DNA of the CDR3: TGTGCCACCAGTGATCCCAGGAGCGGGAGTGGGTATGAGCAGTTCTTC. Translating gives CATSDPRSGSGYEQFF.

V gene TRBV20-1 combines with J gene TRBJ2-3; 7 nucleotides align to TRBD2. The CDR3 spans 15 residues. V lost 6 bases and J lost 2; bases outside the gene matches: 11. CDR1 is DFQATT and CDR2 is SNEGSKA in the germline V gene (reference sequence). The DNA for the CDR3 is TGCAGTGCCACCGTCCCTAGCGGATACACAGATACGCAGTATTTT. As protein: CSATVPSGYTDTQYF.